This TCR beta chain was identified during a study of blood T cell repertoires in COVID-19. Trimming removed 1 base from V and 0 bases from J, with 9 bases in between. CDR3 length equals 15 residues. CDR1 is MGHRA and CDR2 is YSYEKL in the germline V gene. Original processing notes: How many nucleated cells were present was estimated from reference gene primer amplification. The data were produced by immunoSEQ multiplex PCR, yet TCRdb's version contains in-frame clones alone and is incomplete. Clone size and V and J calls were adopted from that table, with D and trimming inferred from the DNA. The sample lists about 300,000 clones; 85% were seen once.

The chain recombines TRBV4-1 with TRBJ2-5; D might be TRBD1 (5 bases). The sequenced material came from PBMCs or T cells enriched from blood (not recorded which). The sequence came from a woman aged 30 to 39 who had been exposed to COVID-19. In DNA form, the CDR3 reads TGCGCCAGCAGCCAAGCAGGGCGAAACCAAGAGACCCAGTACTTC. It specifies CASSQAGRNQETQYF.